This TCR beta chain was found in a study of Graves' ophthalmopathy and Graves' hyperthyroidism. Beta-chain TCR CDR3 regions were amplified from RNA transcripts. The first-round RT-PCR employed HTBI primers together with the Qiagen OneStep RT-PCR kit. A multiplex PCR was then performed as the second round. Using its own MiXCR run on the multiplex PCR reads, TCRdb lists one record per CDR3 protein. Altogether about 620,000 distinct CDR3 sequences are present, about 20% being singletons, with the ten largest covering more than 5.5%. This clonotype was detected ten times or more. Input material: peripheral blood. The origin of this receptor is a woman younger than 35 with stable Graves' hyperthyroidism. Some clones in this sample may be carry-over from other donors' samples.

The CDR3 region has the DNA TGCGCCAGCAGCACCAGGGGGGGCAACACTGAAGCTTTCTTT. This gives the protein CASSTRGGNTEAFF. The chain recombines TRBV5-1 with TRBJ1-1, with TRBD1 identical over 7 bases. The CDR3 is made up of 14 amino acids. Germline V gene sequence: CDR1 SGHRS, CDR2 YFSETQ. J was trimmed by 2 bases and V by 4 bases; bases with no gene match: 5.